The T cell receptor beta chain described here comes from a study of identifying expanded T cells in peripheral blood. The study, taken as a whole, reports: Over around two and four weeks, about 15 and 18 clones changed, versus around 1.2 between replicates.

Assay used: immunoSEQ multiplex PCR; TCRdb lists only in-frame clones, some missing. This sample has 100,000 to 150,000 clones; more than 80% occur once, and the top ten carry 3.3%. A note on this clone: What it binds is not known.

Collection occurred without any documented infections or immune events in donors. The germline gives CDR1 SGHKS, CDR2 YYEKEE (reference sequence). CDR3 length equals 14 residues. After removal of 2 bases from V and 6 bases from J, the junction contained 5 bases not matched to a gene. The specimen was blood. The chain carries TRBV5-5 and TRBJ2-7; TRBD1 matches at 10 bases. This TCR derives from a person between 18 and 75 years old in good health. The CDR3 region is CASSFGTGAIEQYF. The CDR3 region has the DNA TGTGCCAGCAGCTTCGGGACAGGGGCAATCGAGCAGTACTTC.